The present T cell receptor beta chain was sequenced within a study of beta chain features in type 1 diabetes. Investigators reverse transcribed all isolated RNA, so they sequenced expressed TCRB transcripts. This table comes from immunoSEQ multiplex PCR, and its TCRdb copy is limited to in-frame clones, with some not included. Among 350,000 to 450,000 clones listed, around 13% were seen once. Each of the sorted populations had a purity greater than 95%. This clone appeared a few times. The germline CDR1 and CDR2 sequences are MGHRA and YSYEKL. The CDR3 runs to 15 residues. Trimming took off 3 bases at V and 1 base at J, with 10 bases between the two ends.

Specimen: naive CD4+ T cells from blood. The gene calls are TRBV4-1 and TRBJ1-3; D unresolved. The receptor was derived from a man under 40 in good health. DNA for the CDR3: TGCGCCAGCAGCCAGTTGGGAGCTTCTGGAAACACCATATATTTT. Its translation is CASSQLGASGNTIYF.